The 25 T cell receptor beta chains below were found in one sample sequenced in a study of OX40 agonist ivuxolimab in advanced cancers. Only in-frame clones appear in the TCRdb table, and some are missing; sequencing was by immunoSEQ multiplex PCR. The sample records under 95,000 clones, approximately 89% being singletons. Here the sequenced sample was CD4+ or CD8+ T cells sorted from blood, taken in a trial of the OX40 agonist ivuxolimab. The receptors derive from an adult with an advanced solid tumor such as melanoma, head and neck, liver or kidney cancer.

This clone was detected only a few times. The gene calls are TRBV2 and TRBJ1-2; no definite D call. Germline CDR1 reads SNHLY; CDR2 reads FYNNEI. CDR3 length equals 12 residues. V lost 4 bases to trimming and J lost 0 bases, with 3 bases between them. CDR3 sequence reads: CASSVPNYGYTF. As DNA, the CDR3 is TGTGCCAGCAGTGTCCCTAACTATGGCTACACCTTC.

This chain links TRBV5-4 with TRBJ2-2; D may correspond to TRBD1 or TRBD2 (5 bases each). The germline gives CDR1 SGHNT, CDR2 YYREEE (reference sequence). Trimming cost V 0 bases and J 6 bases, with 6 bases left between them. The CDR3 totals 13 residues. Here the CDR3 reads CASSLAGPGELFF. DNA of the CDR3: TGTGCCAGCAGCTTGGCGGGGCCCGGGGAGCTGTTTTTT.

The chain recombines TRBV11-2 with TRBJ2-3; D call uncertain. V was shortened by 7 bases and J by 1 base, with 15 bases between the two germline ends. The CDR3 is 15 amino acids. Germline V gene data show CDR1 as SGHAT and CDR2 as FQNNGV. CDR3 sequence: CASNDRPTGTDTQYF. The DNA for the CDR3 is TGTGCCAGCAACGATAGGCCCACAGGCACAGATACGCAGTATTTT.

This CDR3 is CASTSQGANTGELFF. For the CDR3, the DNA is TGCGCCAGCACCTCACAGGGGGCGAACACCGGGGAGCTGTTTTTT. The chain recombines TRBV5-1 with TRBJ2-2; 8 bases are shared with TRBD1. This CDR3 is built from 15 residues. The V gene end was trimmed by 6 bases and the J gene end by 0 bases; junction bases not matched to a gene: 4. The germline gives CDR1 SGHRS, CDR2 YFSETQ.

This clone occurred once. The chain is built from TRBV7-9 and TRBJ2-5; D uncertain. V lost 6 bases to trimming and J lost 5 bases, with 19 bases between them. Germline CDR1 reads SEHNR; CDR2 reads FQNEAQ (reference sequence). The CDR3 runs to 15 residues. The CDR3 loop reads CASSLEGLQLETQYF. The CDR3 nucleotides read TGTGCCAGCAGTTTGGAAGGCCTACAACTGGAGACCCAGTACTTC.

The chain uses TRBV2 and TRBJ2-1; 11 bases are shared with TRBD2. In germline, CDR1 is SNHLY, CDR2 FYNNEI. V lost 6 bases, J lost 7 bases, and 8 bases stayed unmatched. This CDR3 region has 15 residues. The CDR3 nucleotides read TGTGCCAGCAGGGATAGGCCTAGCGGGGGGAATGAGCAGTTCTTC. Translating gives CASRDRPSGGNEQFF. Drawing the rest from reference TRBV2 and TRBJ2-1, the complete variable domain is EPEVTQTPSHQVTQMGQEVILRCVPISNHLYFYWYRQILGQKVEFLVSFYNNEISEKSEIFDDQFSVERPDGSNFTLKIRSTKLEDSAMYFCASRDRPSGGNEQFFGPGTRLTVL.

The chain couples TRBV9 to TRBJ2-4; no definite D call. The CDR3 extends over 16 amino acids. Germline CDR1 and CDR2: SGDLS and YYNGEE. Trimming removed 0 bases from V and 6 bases from J, with 16 bases in between. CDR3 sequence reads: CASSVALDGDRNIQYF. The CDR3 nucleotides read TGTGCCAGCAGCGTAGCATTGGATGGAGATAGAAACATTCAGTACTTC.

The chain uses TRBV5-1 and TRBJ2-3; 11 bases map to TRBD2. With 3 bases clipped from V and 7 bases from J, the junction kept 13 bases outside the gene matches. The CDR3 extends over 17 amino acids. The germline gives CDR1 SGHRS, CDR2 YFSETQ. As DNA, the CDR3 is TGCGCCAGCAGCTATAATAGCGGGAGGGCGTCGGGAAATACGCAGTATTTT. It translates to CASSYNSGRASGNTQYF.

The CDR3 region is CASSLGVRLSSGNTIYF. The CDR3 DNA reads as TGTGCCAGCAGCTTAGGGGTCAGGCTGAGCTCTGGAAACACCATATATTTT. This rearrangement joins TRBV7-9 to TRBJ1-3, with D unclear. Germline V gives CDR1 SEHNR, CDR2 FQNEAQ (reference sequence). The CDR3 consists of 17 residues. With 1 base removed from V and 0 bases from J, the gap between germline ends came to 13 bases.

The chain couples TRBV5-1 to TRBJ2-1; TRBD2 agrees at 9 bases. The V and J ends lost 0 bases and 2 bases, in that order; junction bases with no gene match: 0. Per germline, CDR1 SGHRS and CDR2 YFSETQ. The CDR3 contains 15 residues. The CDR3 DNA is TGCGCCAGCAGCTTGGGCGGGGGGGCCTACAATGAGCAGTTCTTC. As protein: CASSLGGGAYNEQFF.

The CDR3 coding sequence is TGTGCCAGCAGTTTATCGTTGAGGTACACTGAAGCTTTCTTT. Its protein is CASSLSLRYTEAFF. The chain has TRBV27 and TRBJ1-1; D remains ambiguous. With 0 bases removed from V and 3 bases from J, the gap between germline ends came to 8 bases. Germline V gene lookup returns CDR1 MNHEY and CDR2 SMNVEV (reference sequence). This CDR3 has 14 amino acids.

This clone was seen just once. The genes are TRBV5-4 and TRBJ2-1; unclear D gene. Germline CDR1 SGHNT, CDR2 YYREEE (reference sequence). V gave up 2 bases and J gave up 0 bases, with 6 bases separating them. The CDR3 covers 14 residues. This CDR3 reads CASSFRLSYNEQFF. The CDR3 DNA follows: TGTGCCAGCAGCTTTAGACTCTCCTACAATGAGCAGTTCTTC.

DNA for the CDR3: TGTGCCAGCAGCCCAACTAGTGTGAACACCGGGGAGCTGTTTTTT. Protein product: CASSPTSVNTGELFF. The chain uses TRBV7-2 and TRBJ2-2, with D perhaps TRBD2 (5 bases). The CDR3 sequence is 15 residues long. Germline CDR1 SGHTA, CDR2 FQGNSA. Between the trimmed V and J ends, which lost 5 bases and 1 base, there was a span of 11 bases. Full variable domain (remainder filled in from reference TRBV7-2 and TRBJ2-2): GAGVSQSPSNKVTEKGKDVELRCDPISGHTALYWYRQSLGQGLEFLIYFQGNSAPDKSGLPSDRFSAERTGGSVSTLTIQRTQQEDSAVYLCASSPTSVNTGELFFGEGSRLTVL.

The CDR3 protein is CASRPGRFWGNTIYF. CDR3 DNA sequence: TGTGCCAGCAGGCCGGGACGTTTTTGGGGAAACACCATATATTTT. The rearrangement uses TRBV28 and TRBJ1-3; tentative D call: TRBD1 (5 bases). This CDR3 has 15 residues. Germline CDR1 reads MDHEN; CDR2 reads SYDVKM. The V and J ends lost 6 bases and 4 bases respectively, with 16 bases between them.

The rearrangement links TRBV6-6 to TRBJ1-5; D remains unclear. V was pared by 2 bases and J by 2 bases, with 10 bases between. Germline CDR1 reads MNHNY; CDR2 reads SVGAGI (reference sequence). There are 15 residues in the CDR3. CDR3 sequence reads: CASSYGRRGNQPQHF. The CDR3 bases are TGTGCCAGCAGTTACGGCAGGAGGGGCAATCAGCCCCAGCATTTT.

The V and J genes are TRBV7-9 and TRBJ2-3, with D perhaps TRBD1 (5 bases). V was pared by 5 bases and J by 4 bases, with 13 bases between. CDR3 length equals 14 residues. Per germline, CDR1 SEHNR and CDR2 FQNEAQ (reference sequence). The CDR3 here is CASSDRRGPDTQYF. The DNA of the CDR3 is TGTGCCAGCAGCGACCGTAGGGGCCCAGATACGCAGTATTTT.

This clone was observed a single time. The J gene is TRBJ2-4, the V gene TRBV4-1; D perhaps matches TRBD2 (5 bases). Germline V lookup: CDR1 MGHRA, CDR2 YSYEKL. This CDR3 is built from 14 residues. V lost 0 bases to trimming and J lost 10 bases, with 13 bases between them. The CDR3 sequence: CASSQEDWFRIQYF. The CDR3, as DNA: TGCGCCAGCAGCCAAGAGGACTGGTTTAGGATTCAGTACTTC.

The chain carries TRBV25-1 and TRBJ1-5; D remains unclear. Germline CDR1 and CDR2: MGHDK and SYGVNS. V was shortened by 2 bases and J by 0 bases, with 8 bases between the two germline ends. CDR3 length equals 15 residues. In DNA, the CDR3 is TGTGCCAGCAGTGAAGGCGATTATAGCAATCAGCCCCAGCATTTT. This translates into CASSEGDYSNQPQHF.

This chain joins TRBV27 and TRBJ2-3; TRBD2 is a possible D gene (7 bases). The germline CDR1 and CDR2 sequences are MNHEY and SMNVEV (reference sequence). V was shortened by 3 bases and J by 4 bases, with 11 bases between the two germline ends. The CDR3 is made up of 14 amino acids. In DNA form, the CDR3 reads TGTGCCAGCAGTTTTACAGGGAGGGCAGATACGCAGTATTTT. Residues: CASSFTGRADTQYF.

V gene TRBV10-3 combines with J gene TRBJ1-5; 9 bases align to TRBD1. The germline V gene encodes CDR1 ENHRY and CDR2 SYGVKD. The CDR3 is 16 residues long. V lost 2 bases and J lost 4; bases outside the gene matches: 6. The CDR3 sequence is CAISEGRQGGNQPQHF. Here the CDR3 DNA reads TGTGCCATCAGTGAGGGGAGACAGGGGGGGAATCAGCCCCAGCATTTT.

The chain carries TRBV19 and TRBJ2-3; D remains ambiguous. This CDR3 is built from 12 residues. V lost 7 bases to trimming and J lost 2 bases, with 7 bases between them. The germline V gene has CDR1 LNHDA and CDR2 SQIVND (reference sequence). The CDR3 region has the DNA TGTGCCAGTACCAGTGCCACAGATACGCAGTATTTT. The encoded protein is CASTSATDTQYF.

The rearrangement joins TRBV6-5 to TRBJ2-1; TRBD1 matches at 8 bases. Germline V gene lookup returns CDR1 MNHEY and CDR2 SVGAGI. V was pared by 0 bases and J by 4 bases, with 5 bases of the junction left unmatched. This CDR3 has 16 residues. CDR3 nucleotide sequence: TGTGCCAGCAGTTACTCGGACCAGGGGGCTTACAATGAGCAGTTCTTC. Amino acids: CASSYSDQGAYNEQFF.

V and J are TRBV4-1 and TRBJ1-5; D may be TRBD1 (6 bases). V was cut by 0 bases and J by 7 bases, with 16 bases left in between. Germline CDR1 is MGHRA and CDR2 is YSYEKL. The length of the CDR3 is 16 residues. CDR3 DNA sequence: TGCGCCAGCAGCCAAGATCTCGGGGGGGCACGACAGCCCCAGCATTTT. It specifies CASSQDLGGARQPQHF.

This clone was picked up one time. The chain couples TRBV19 to TRBJ2-2, with a weak D call TRBD2 (6 bases). CDR1 and CDR2 (germline): LNHDA, SQIVND (reference sequence). V lost 3 bases and J 7 bases, leaving 12 bases between the germline ends. CDR3 length: 14 amino acids. In nucleotides, the CDR3 is TGTGCCAGTAGTATCGGGTTAGCGGTCGGGGAGCTGTTTTTT. Protein product: CASSIGLAVGELFF.

This rearrangement joins TRBV2 to TRBJ1-6; TRBD1 is a possible D gene (6 bases). The V and J ends lost 3 bases and 9 bases respectively, with 15 bases between them. Germline V gene data show CDR1 as SNHLY and CDR2 as FYNNEI. The CDR3 is 15 residues long. DNA of the CDR3: TGTGCCAGCAGTGAGGAAAAGGGGGTCGGTTCACCCCTCCACTTT. It encodes CASSEEKGVGSPLHF.